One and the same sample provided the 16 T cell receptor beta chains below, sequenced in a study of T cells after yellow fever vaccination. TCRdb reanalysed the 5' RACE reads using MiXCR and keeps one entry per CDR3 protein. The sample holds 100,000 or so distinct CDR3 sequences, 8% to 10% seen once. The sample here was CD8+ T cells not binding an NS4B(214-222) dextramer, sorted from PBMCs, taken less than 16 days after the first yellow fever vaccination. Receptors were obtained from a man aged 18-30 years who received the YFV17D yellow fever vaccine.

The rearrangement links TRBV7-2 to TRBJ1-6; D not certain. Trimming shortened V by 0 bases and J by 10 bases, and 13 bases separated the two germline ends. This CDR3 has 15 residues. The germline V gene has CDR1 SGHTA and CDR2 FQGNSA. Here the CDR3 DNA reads TGTGCCAGCAGCTTAGCGCGAGGGATCGGGTCACCCCTCCACTTT. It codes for CASSLARGIGSPLHF.

In nucleotides, the CDR3 is TGTGCCAGTAGTTCCCTTCCCGGGACAGAGAATCAGCCCCAGCATTTT. It translates to CASSSLPGTENQPQHF. J is TRBJ1-5 and V is TRBV19; 7 bases are shared with TRBD1. V was pared by 5 bases and J by 4 bases, with 11 bases of the junction left unmatched. The CDR3 is made up of 16 amino acids. Germline CDR1 LNHDA, CDR2 SQIVND (reference sequence).

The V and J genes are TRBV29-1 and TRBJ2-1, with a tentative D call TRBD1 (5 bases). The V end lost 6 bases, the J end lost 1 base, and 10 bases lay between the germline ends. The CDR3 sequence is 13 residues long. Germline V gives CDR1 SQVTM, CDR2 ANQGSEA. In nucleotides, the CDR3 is TGCAGCGTGGACCAGGGATCCTACAATGAGCAGTTCTTC. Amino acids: CSVDQGSYNEQFF.

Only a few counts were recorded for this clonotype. The CDR3 DNA sequence: TGTGCCAGCAGCCTTGATATGGGGGGGGGACTGGCGGATACGCAGTATTTT. Encoded protein: CASSLDMGGGLADTQYF. The chain is built from TRBV7-6 and TRBJ2-3, with 7 bases matching TRBD2. The trim removed 5 bases at V and 6 bases at J, leaving 17 bases unmatched. Germline values: CDR1 SGHVS, CDR2 FNYEAQ. This CDR3 has 17 amino acids.

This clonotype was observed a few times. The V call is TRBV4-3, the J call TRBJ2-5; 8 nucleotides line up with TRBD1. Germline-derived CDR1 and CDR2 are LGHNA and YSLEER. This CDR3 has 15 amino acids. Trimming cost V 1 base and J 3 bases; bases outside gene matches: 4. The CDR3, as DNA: TGCGCCAGCAGCCAAGGGACAGGGATGGAAGAGACCCAGTACTTC. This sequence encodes CASSQGTGMEETQYF.

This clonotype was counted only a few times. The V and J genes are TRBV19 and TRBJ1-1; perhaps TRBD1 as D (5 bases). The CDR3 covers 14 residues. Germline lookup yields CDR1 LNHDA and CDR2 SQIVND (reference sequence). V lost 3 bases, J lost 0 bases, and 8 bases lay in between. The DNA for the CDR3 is TGTGCCAGTAGTATGAGGGGACTGAACACTGAAGCTTTCTTT. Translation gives CASSMRGLNTEAFF.

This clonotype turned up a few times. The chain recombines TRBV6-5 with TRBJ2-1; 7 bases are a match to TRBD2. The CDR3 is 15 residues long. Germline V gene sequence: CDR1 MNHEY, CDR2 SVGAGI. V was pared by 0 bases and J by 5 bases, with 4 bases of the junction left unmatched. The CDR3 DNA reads TGTGCCAGCAGTTACTCGGGCGGGGGAAACAATGAGCAGTTCTTC. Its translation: CASSYSGGGNNEQFF.

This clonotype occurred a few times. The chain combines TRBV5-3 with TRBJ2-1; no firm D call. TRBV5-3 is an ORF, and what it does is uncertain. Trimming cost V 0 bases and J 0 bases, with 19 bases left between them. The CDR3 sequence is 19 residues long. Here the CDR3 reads CARSLVRRLPTRSYNEQFF. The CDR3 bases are TGTGCCAGAAGCTTGGTACGGCGATTACCAACACGCTCCTACAATGAGCAGTTCTTC.

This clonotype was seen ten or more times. CDR3 sequence reads: CASSLSRGLGADTQYF. In DNA, the CDR3 is TGTGCCAGCAGCCTCAGTAGGGGACTAGGCGCAGATACGCAGTATTTT. The chain joins TRBV7-3 to TRBJ2-3, with TRBD2 matching over 8 bases. In germline, CDR1 is SGHTA, CDR2 FQGTGA. The CDR3 has 16 amino acids. With V trimmed by 5 bases and J by 4 bases, 11 bases remained unmatched.

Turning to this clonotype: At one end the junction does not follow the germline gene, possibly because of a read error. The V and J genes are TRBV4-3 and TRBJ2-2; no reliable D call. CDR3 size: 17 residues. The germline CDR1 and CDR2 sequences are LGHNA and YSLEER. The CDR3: CAISQESARWDTGELFF. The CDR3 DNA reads TGCGCCATCAGCCAAGAATCGGCAAGGTGGGACACCGGGGAGCTGTTTTTT.

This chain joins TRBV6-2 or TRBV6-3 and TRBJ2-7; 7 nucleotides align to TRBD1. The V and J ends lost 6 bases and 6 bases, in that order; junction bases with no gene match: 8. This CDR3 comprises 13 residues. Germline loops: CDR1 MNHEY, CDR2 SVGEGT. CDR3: CASSTQGFAEQYV. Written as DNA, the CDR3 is TGTGCCAGCAGCACACAGGGGTTCGCCGAGCAGTACGTC.

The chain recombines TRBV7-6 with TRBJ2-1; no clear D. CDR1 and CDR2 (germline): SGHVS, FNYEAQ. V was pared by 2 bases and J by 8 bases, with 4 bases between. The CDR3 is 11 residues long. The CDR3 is CASSLLHEQFF. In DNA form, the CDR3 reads TGTGCCAGCAGCTTACTCCATGAGCAGTTCTTC. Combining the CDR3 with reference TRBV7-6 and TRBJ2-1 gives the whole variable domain GAGVSQSPRYKVTKRGQDVALRCDPISGHVSLYWYRQALGQGPEFLTYFNYEAQQDKSGLPNDRFSAERPEGSISTLTIQRTEQRDSAMYRCASSLLHEQFFGPGTRLTVL.

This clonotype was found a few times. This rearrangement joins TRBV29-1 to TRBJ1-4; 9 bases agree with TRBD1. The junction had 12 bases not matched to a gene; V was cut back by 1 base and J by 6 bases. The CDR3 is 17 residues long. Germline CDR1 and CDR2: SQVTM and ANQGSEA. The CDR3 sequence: CSVEAPNRGPLDEKLFF. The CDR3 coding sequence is TGCAGCGTTGAAGCCCCCAACAGGGGGCCCTTAGATGAAAAACTGTTTTTT.

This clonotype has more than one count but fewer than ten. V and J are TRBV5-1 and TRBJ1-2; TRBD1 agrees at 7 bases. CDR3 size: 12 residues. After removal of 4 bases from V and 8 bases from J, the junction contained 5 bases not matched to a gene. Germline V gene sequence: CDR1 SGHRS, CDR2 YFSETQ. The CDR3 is CASSQGGGGYTF. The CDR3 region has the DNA TGCGCCAGCAGCCAGGGGGGAGGAGGCTACACCTTC.

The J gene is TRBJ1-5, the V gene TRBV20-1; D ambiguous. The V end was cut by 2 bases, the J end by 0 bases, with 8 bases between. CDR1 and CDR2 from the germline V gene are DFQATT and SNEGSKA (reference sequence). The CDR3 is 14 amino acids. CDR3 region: CSARRGNSNQPQHF. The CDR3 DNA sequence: TGCAGTGCTAGACGAGGGAATAGCAATCAGCCCCAGCATTTT.

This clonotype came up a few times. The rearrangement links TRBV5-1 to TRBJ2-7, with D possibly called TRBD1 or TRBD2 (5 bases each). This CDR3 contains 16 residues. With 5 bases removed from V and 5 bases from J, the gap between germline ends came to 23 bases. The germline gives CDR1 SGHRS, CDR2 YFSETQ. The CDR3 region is CASRRGLRDPLNEQYF. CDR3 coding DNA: TGCGCCAGCAGGCGCGGGCTCAGGGACCCCCTGAACGAGCAGTACTTC.